Described below is a single TCR beta chain sequence and its context. Antigen unknown. This entry belongs to a study of OX40 agonist ivuxolimab in advanced cancers. Study observations and caveats: Blood T cells, both CD4+ and CD8+, expanded clonally by week 6 at 0.1 to 3.0 mg/kg.

TCRdb's table, derived via immunoSEQ multiplex PCR, lists solely in-frame clones and lacks some. The sample lists 55,000 or so clones, 88% occurring once. Per germline, CDR1 SGHRS and CDR2 YFSETQ. The CDR3 length is 15 residues. Trimming cost V 0 bases and J 5 bases, with 14 bases left between them. The sample in question was CD4+ or CD8+ T cells sorted from blood, obtained in a trial of the OX40 agonist ivuxolimab. V and J are TRBV5-1 and TRBJ2-5, with D perhaps matching TRBD2 (6 bases). This clonotype was sampled from an adult with an advanced solid tumor such as melanoma, head and neck, liver or kidney cancer. Here the CDR3 reads CASSLVLAGPETQYF. CDR3 nucleotide sequence: TGCGCCAGCAGCTTGGTTCTGGCGGGGCCGGAGACCCAGTACTTC.